The entry below gives a single TCR beta chain sequence along with its context. Its target is unknown. Cryopreserved PBMCs were CD4-enriched, then split into naive and memory cells. This entry is derived from a study of CD4 T cells in relation to SARS-CoV-2 and coronaviruses. Study at large: Of the patients, seven to nine were male, 4 female, two Hispanic.

Points from the study as a whole: No donor gave both pre-pandemic and post-infection samples.

The CDR3 totals 13 residues. CDR1 is LNHNV and CDR2 is YYDKDF in the germline V gene (reference sequence). Deletions cut 1 base from V and 4 bases from J, with 7 bases between. Profiled with immunoSEQ multiplex PCR; TCRdb holds only in-frame clones, not every one. The sample contains tens of thousands of clones, approximately 87% of which appear only once. This chain connects TRBV15 to TRBJ2-5; the D is unclear. The receptor comes from an adult with COVID-19. The material sequenced was naive CD4+ T cells from PBMCs, cultured in vitro. Subset denoted: naive CD4+ T cells isolated by negative enrichment. This CDR3 reads CATSRVWGETQYF. DNA of the CDR3: TGTGCCACCAGCAGAGTGTGGGGAGAGACCCAGTACTTC.